The clone carrying this T cell receptor beta chain was counted at least ten times. The data were obtained in a study of T cells in Graves' hyperthyroidism and ophthalmopathy. RNA transcripts provided the source from which TCR beta CDR3 regions were amplified. First-round RT-PCR of the TCR CDR3 relied on the HTBI primer set. MiXCR was run by TCRdb on the multiplex PCR reads, yielding one entry per CDR3 protein. The table shows about 640,000 distinct CDR3 sequences, with about 14% occurring only once. The CDR3 contains 14 residues. Per germline, CDR1 DFQATT and CDR2 SNEGSKA (reference sequence). Trimming stripped 7 bases from V and 2 bases from J, with 16 bases between.

Sequencing was performed on blood. The TCR sequence derives from a woman aged 45-65 years with Graves' ophthalmopathy. The V gene is TRBV20-1, the J gene TRBJ2-3; D might be TRBD1 (5 bases). The CDR3 nucleotides are TGCAGTGGGGGAAGGGGCGTATCCACAGATACGCAGTATTTT. This translates into CSGGRGVSTDTQYF.